This T cell receptor (beta chain) was captured in a study of cytomegalovirus exposure and HLA in healthy donors. Study-level information: Sequencing of around 200 million T cells in an earlier analysis found 100 million or so unique TCR beta sequences.

The length of the CDR3 is 17 residues. Germline CDR1 MNHNS, CDR2 SASEGT. The ends were cut back, 0 bases at V and 3 bases at J, with 16 bases in the middle. General study results and limits: Among TCR beta chains of equal frequency, HLA-associated ones were more clonally expanded in a later analysis. Presence/absence analyses assumed roughly uniform sequencing depth across donors.

The study ran its PCR with 60 Vbeta and 13 Jbeta primers. Generated by immunoSEQ multiplex PCR, the TCRdb table keeps only in-frame clones and is missing some. The data hold 55,000 to 80,000 clones, with roughly 85% observed a single time. This clone has just a few counts. What it binds is unknown. The TCR sequence derives from a female donor in good health and CMV-seronegative. The chain links TRBV6-1 to TRBJ2-3; D may be TRBD2 (6 bases). Sequences were obtained from PBMCs. CDR3 in amino acids: CASSEAGPLGGTDTQYF. CDR3 sequence (DNA): TGTGCCAGCAGTGAAGCGGGTCCCCTGGGAGGAACAGATACGCAGTATTTT.